This TCR beta chain was captured by sequencing in a study of Graves' ophthalmopathy and Graves' hyperthyroidism. Study-wide results and caveats: Ophthalmopathy and stable hyperthyroidism were discriminated by a 13-signature model, with approximately 89% sensitivity and about 82% specificity.

For this clonotype: Its antigen is unidentified.

Patients in the hyperthyroidism group, adults aged 18 to 65, were newly diagnosed, under 2 months' duration. V was shortened by 2 bases and J by 4 bases, with 6 bases between the two germline ends. The germline gives CDR1 KGHSH, CDR2 LQKENI. The CDR3 length is 13 residues. RNA served as the template for amplifying TCR beta CDR3 regions. First-round RT-PCR used HTBI primers; second-round multiplex PCR followed. TCRdb itself ran the multiplex PCR reads through MiXCR, one entry per CDR3 protein. The sample contains about 550,000 distinct CDR3 sequences, about 35% of which appear only once. The material sequenced was peripheral blood or thyroid tissue (not recorded which). This chain uses TRBV18 with TRBJ1-5; no definite D call. This receptor was taken from an adult man with Graves' hyperthyroidism. CDR3 sequence: CASSPSWNQPQHF. The CDR3 DNA reads as TGTGCCAGCTCACCAAGCTGGAATCAGCCCCAGCATTTT. Filled out from reference TRBV18 and TRBJ1-5, the complete variable domain reads NAGVMQNPRHLVRRRGQEARLRCSPMKGHSHVYWYRQLPEEGLKFMVYLQKENIIDESGMPKERFSAEFPKEGPSILRIQQVVRGDSAAYFCASSPSWNQPQHFGDGTRLSIL.